This T cell receptor (beta chain) was sequenced during a study of blood T cell repertoires in COVID-19. Study-level background: COVID-19 samples, acute and convalescent, were from the United States, Italy and Spain.

The study drew participants aged about 18 to 89 years from approximately 25 US areas. Cohort allocation depended upon clinical history that participants reported. J gave up 4 bases and V 4 bases, and 16 bases lay outside the gene matches. Germline CDR1 reads KGHDR; CDR2 reads SFDVKD. This CDR3 spans 18 amino acids. Here immunoSEQ multiplex PCR was the method, and the copy in TCRdb shows in-frame clones only, minus some. The sample lists approximately 300,000 clones; 85% were seen once. The sequencing input was PBMCs or T cells enriched from blood (not recorded which). The chain combines TRBV24-1 with TRBJ1-1, with 8 bases fitting TRBD1. The source of this sequence is a woman aged 25 to 45 who had been exposed to COVID-19. This chain's CDR3 is CATSDSGQGSKGRTEAFF. As DNA, the CDR3 is TGTGCCACCAGTGACTCCGGACAGGGTTCGAAAGGTCGCACTGAAGCTTTCTTT.